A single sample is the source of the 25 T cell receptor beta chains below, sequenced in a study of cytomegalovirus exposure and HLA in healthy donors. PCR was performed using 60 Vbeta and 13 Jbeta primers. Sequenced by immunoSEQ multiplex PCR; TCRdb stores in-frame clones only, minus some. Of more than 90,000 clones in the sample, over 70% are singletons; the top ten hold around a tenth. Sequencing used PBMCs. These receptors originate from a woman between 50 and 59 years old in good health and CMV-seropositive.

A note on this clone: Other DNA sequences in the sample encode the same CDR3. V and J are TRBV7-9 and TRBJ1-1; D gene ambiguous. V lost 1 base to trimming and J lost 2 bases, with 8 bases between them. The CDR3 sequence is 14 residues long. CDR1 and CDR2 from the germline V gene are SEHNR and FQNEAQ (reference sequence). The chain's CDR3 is CASSLGTANTEAFF. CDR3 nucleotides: TGTGCCAGCAGCTTAGGTACAGCAAACACTGAAGCTTTCTTT.

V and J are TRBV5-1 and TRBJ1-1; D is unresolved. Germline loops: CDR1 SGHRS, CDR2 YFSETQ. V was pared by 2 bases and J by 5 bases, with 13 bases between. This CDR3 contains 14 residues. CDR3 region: CASSFAPGGTEAFF. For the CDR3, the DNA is TGCGCCAGCAGCTTTGCACCTGGAGGGACTGAAGCTTTCTTT.

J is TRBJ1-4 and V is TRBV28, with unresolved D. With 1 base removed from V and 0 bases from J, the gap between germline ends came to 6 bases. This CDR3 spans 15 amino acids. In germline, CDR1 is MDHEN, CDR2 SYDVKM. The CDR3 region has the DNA TGTGCCAGCAGTTTATCGGTTGCAACTAATGAAAAACTGTTTTTT. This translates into CASSLSVATNEKLFF.

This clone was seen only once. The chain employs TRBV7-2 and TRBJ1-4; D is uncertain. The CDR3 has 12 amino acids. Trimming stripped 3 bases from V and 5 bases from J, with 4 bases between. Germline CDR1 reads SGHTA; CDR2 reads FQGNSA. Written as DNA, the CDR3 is TGTGCCAGCAGCTTTCCGAATGAAAAACTGTTTTTT. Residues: CASSFPNEKLFF.

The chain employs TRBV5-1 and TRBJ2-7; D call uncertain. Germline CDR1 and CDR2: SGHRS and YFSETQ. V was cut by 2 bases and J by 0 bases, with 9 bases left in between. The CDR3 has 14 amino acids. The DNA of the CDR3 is TGCGCCAGCAGCTTATACCTAAGCTCCTACGAGCAGTACTTC. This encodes CASSLYLSSYEQYF. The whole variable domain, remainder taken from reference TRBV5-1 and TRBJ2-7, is KAGVTQTPRYLIKTRGQQVTLSCSPISGHRSVSWYQQTPGQGLQFLFEYFSETQRNKGNFPGRFSGRQFSNSRSEMNVSTLELGDSALYLCASSLYLSSYEQYFGPGTRLTVT.

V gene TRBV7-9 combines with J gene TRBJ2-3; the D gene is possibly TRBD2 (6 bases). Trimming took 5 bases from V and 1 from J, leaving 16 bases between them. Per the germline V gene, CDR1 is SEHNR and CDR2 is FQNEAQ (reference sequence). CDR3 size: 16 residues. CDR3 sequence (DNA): TGTGCCAGCAGCCCTAAGCGTTTAGCGGGCACAGATACGCAGTATTTT. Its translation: CASSPKRLAGTDTQYF.

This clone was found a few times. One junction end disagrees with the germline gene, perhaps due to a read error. For the CDR3, the DNA is TGTGCCAGCTCAAAGGGACAGGGAGAGTCCCAGTACTTC. Translation gives CASSKGQGESQYF. This chain connects TRBV18 to TRBJ2-5, with TRBD1 matching 9 bases. Per germline, CDR1 KGHSH and CDR2 LQKENI. The CDR3 loop spans 13 amino acids.

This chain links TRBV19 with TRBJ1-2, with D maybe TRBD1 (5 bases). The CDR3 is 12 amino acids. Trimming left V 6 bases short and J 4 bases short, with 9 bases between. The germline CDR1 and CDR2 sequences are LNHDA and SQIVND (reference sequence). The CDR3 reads CASRTVPYGYTF. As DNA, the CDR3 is TGTGCCAGTAGGACAGTTCCCTATGGCTACACCTTC.

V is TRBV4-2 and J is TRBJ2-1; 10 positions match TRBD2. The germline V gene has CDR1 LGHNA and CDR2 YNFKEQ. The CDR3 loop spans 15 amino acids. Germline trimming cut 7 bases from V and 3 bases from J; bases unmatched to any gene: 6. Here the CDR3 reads CASTRGLADYNEQFF. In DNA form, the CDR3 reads TGTGCCAGCACCCGCGGACTAGCGGACTACAATGAGCAGTTCTTC.

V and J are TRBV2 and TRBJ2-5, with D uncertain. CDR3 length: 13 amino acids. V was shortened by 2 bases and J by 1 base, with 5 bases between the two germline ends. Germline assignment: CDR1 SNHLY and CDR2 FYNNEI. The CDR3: CASSEHSQETQYF. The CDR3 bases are TGTGCCAGCAGTGAACACAGCCAAGAGACCCAGTACTTC.

The CDR3 is CAWSPPGLADTQYF. CDR3 bases: TGTGCCTGGAGTCCACCGGGACTAGCAGATACGCAGTATTTT. This chain links TRBV30 with TRBJ2-3; 8 nucleotides align to TRBD2. The germline V gene has CDR1 GTSNPN and CDR2 SVGIG (reference sequence). Trimming at V came to 2 bases and at J to 4 bases, leaving 5 bases not matched to a gene. The CDR3 is 14 amino acids.

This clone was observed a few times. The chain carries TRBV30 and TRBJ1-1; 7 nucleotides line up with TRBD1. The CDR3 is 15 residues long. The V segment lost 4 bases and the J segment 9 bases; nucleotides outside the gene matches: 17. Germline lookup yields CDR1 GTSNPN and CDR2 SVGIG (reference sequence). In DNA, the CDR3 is TGTGCCTGGATGGGGACAGACTACACTGAACGCAAAGCTTTCTTT. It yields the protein CAWMGTDYTERKAFF.

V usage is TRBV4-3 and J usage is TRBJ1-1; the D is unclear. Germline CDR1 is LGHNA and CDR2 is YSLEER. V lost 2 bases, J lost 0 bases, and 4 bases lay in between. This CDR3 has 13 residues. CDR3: CASSQFLNTEAFF. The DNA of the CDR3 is TGCGCCAGCAGCCAATTCTTGAACACTGAAGCTTTCTTT.

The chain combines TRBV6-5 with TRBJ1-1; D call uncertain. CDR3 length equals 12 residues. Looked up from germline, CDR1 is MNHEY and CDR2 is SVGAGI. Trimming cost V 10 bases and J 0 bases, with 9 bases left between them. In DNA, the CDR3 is TGTGCCACACGGGGTTTGAACACTGAAGCTTTCTTT. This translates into CATRGLNTEAFF.

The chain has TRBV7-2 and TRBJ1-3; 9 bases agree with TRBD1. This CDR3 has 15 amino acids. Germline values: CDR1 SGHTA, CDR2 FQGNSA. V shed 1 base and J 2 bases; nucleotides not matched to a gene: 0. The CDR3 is CASSLGTGAGNTIYF. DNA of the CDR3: TGTGCCAGCAGCTTAGGGACAGGGGCTGGAAACACCATATATTTT.

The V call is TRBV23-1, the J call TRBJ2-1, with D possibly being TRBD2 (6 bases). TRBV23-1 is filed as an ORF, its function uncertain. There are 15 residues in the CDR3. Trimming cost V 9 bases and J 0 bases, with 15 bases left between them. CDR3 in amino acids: CARGGGVSSYNEQFF. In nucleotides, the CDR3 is TGCGCCAGGGGAGGTGGCGTGAGCTCCTACAATGAGCAGTTCTTC.

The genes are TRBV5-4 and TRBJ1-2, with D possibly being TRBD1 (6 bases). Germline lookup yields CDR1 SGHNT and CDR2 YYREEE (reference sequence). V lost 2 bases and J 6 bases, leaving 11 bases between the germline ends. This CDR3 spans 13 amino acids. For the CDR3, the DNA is TGTGCCAGCAGCTTTTGGAACAGGGATGGCTACACCTTC. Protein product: CASSFWNRDGYTF.

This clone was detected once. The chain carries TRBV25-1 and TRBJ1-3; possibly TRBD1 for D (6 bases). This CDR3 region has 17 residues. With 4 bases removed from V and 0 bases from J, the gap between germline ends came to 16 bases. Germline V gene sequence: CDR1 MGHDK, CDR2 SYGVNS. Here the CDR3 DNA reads TGTGCCAGCAGTGGAGGGGCAGGGGCGAGCTCTGGAAACACCATATATTTT. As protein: CASSGGAGASSGNTIYF.

For the CDR3, the DNA is TGTGCCAGCTCTCCCGGACAGGGAACTTTAGATACGCAGTATTTT. It yields the protein CASSPGQGTLDTQYF. This chain links TRBV18 with TRBJ2-3, with 8 bases fitting TRBD1. Germline V gene lookup returns CDR1 KGHSH and CDR2 LQKENI. There are 15 residues in the CDR3. The junction had 10 bases not matched to a gene; V was cut back by 6 bases and J by 5 bases. Combining the CDR3 with reference TRBV18 and TRBJ2-3 gives the whole variable domain NAGVMQNPRHLVRRRGQEARLRCSPMKGHSHVYWYRQLPEEGLKFMVYLQKENIIDESGMPKERFSAEFPKEGPSILRIQQVVRGDSAAYFCASSPGQGTLDTQYFGPGTRLTVL.

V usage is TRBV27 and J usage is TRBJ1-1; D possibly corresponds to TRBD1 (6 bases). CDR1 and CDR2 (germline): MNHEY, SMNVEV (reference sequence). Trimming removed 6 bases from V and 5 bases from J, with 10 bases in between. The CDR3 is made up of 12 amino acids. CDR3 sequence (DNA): TGTGCCAGCAGCAAACAGGGTACTGAAGCTTTCTTT. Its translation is CASSKQGTEAFF.

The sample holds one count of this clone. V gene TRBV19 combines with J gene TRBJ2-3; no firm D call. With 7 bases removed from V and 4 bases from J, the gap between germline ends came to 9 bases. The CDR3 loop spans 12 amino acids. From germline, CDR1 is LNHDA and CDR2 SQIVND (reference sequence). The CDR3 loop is CASTLGPDTQYF. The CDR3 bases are TGTGCCAGTACCCTAGGCCCAGATACGCAGTATTTT.

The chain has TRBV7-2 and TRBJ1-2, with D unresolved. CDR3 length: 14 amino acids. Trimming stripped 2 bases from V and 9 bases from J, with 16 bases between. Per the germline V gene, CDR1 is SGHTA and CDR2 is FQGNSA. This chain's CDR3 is CASSLLGSGKSYTF. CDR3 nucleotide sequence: TGTGCCAGCAGCTTATTGGGGTCGGGGAAGAGCTACACCTTC. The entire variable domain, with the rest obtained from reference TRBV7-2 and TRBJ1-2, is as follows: GAGVSQSPSNKVTEKGKDVELRCDPISGHTALYWYRQSLGQGLEFLIYFQGNSAPDKSGLPSDRFSAERTGGSVSTLTIQRTQQEDSAVYLCASSLLGSGKSYTFGSGTRLTVV.

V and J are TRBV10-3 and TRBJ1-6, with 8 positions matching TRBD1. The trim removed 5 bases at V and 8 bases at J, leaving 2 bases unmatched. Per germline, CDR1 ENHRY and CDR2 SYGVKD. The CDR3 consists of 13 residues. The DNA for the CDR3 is TGTGCCATCAGTTCAGGGGGCCATTCACCCCTCCACTTT. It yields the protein CAISSGGHSPLHF.

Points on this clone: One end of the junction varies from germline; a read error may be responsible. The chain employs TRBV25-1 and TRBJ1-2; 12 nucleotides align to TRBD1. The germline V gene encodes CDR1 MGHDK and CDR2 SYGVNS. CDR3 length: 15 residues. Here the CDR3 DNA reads TGTGCCAGCAGTGAAAGGGTTGGGACAGGGGGCGCGAGGCGCTTC. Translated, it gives CASSERVGTGGARRF.

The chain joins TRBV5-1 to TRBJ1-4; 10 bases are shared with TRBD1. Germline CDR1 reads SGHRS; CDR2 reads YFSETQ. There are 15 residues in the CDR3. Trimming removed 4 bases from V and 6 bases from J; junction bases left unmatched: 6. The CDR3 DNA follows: TGCGCCAGCAGCCGGACAGGGGGAGCATATGAAAAACTGTTTTTT. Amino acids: CASSRTGGAYEKLFF.